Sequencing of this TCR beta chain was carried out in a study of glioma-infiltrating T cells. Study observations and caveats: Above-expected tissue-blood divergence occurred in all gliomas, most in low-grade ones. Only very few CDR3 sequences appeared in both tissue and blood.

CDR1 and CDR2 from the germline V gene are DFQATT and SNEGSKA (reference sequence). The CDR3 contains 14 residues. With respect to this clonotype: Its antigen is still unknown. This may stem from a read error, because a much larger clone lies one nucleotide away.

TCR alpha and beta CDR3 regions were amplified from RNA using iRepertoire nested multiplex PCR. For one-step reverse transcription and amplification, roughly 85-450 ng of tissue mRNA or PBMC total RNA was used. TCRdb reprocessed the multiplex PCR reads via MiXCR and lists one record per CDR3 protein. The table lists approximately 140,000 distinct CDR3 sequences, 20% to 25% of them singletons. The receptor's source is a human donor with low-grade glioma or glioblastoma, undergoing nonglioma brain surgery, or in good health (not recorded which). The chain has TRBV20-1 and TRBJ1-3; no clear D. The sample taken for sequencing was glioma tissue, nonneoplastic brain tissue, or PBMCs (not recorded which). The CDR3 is CSAPRVDSGNIIYF. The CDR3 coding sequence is TGCAGTGCTCCCCGGGTCGACTCTGGAAACATCATATATTTT.